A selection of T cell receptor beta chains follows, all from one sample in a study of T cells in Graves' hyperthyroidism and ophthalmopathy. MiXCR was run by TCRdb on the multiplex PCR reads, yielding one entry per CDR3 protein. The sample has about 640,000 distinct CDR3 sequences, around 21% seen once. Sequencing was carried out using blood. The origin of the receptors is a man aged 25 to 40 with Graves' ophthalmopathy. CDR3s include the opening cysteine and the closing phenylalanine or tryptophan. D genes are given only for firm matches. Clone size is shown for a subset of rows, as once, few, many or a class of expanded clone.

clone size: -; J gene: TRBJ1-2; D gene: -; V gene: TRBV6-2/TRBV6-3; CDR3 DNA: TGTGCCAGCAGTTACCCCTTTACAGGGTTGGACGGCTACACCTTC; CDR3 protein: CASSYPFTGLDGYTF
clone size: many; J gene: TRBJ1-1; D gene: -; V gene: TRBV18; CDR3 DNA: TGTGCCAGCTCACCAACCGAGGGGACTGAAGCTTTCTTT; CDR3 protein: CASSPTEGTEAFF
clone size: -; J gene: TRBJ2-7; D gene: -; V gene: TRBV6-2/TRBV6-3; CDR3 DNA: TGTGCCGGGGGGGCAGGGCAGTACGAGCAGTACTTC; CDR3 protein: CAGGAGQYEQYF
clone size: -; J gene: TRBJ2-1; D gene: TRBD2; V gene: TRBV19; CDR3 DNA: TGTGCCAGTAGTATCGGGGCGGGAGGGCCCCGCTCCTACAATGAGCAGTTCTTC; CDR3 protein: CASSIGAGGPRSYNEQFF
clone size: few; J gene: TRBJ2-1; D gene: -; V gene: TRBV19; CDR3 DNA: TGTGCCAGTAGTATTCGCGCTCTTAGCAATGAGCAGTTCTTC; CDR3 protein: CASSIRALSNEQFF
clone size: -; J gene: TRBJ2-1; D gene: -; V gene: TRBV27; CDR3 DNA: TGTGCCAGCAGTCAAGAAAACAGGGTCCCCTACAATGAGCAGTTCTTC; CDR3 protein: CASSQENRVPYNEQFF
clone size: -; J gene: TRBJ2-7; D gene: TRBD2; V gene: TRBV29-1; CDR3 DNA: TGCAGCGTTCGGGCTAGCGGAACCTACGAGCAGTACTTC; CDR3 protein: CSVRASGTYEQYF
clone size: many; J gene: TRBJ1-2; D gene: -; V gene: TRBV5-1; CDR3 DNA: TGCGCCAGCAGCTTGGAAGAGGGCAGACGATATGGCTACACCTTC; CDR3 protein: CASSLEEGRRYGYTF
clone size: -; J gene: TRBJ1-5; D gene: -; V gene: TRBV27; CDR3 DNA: TGTGCCAGCAGGCGACAGAGCAATCAGCCCCAGCATTTT; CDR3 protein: CASRRQSNQPQHF
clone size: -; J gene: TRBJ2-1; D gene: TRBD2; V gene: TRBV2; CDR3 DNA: TGTGCCAGCTCGACTAGCGGCTACAATGAGCAGTTCTTC; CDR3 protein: CASSTSGYNEQFF
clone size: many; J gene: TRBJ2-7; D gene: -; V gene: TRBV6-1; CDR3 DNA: TGTGCCAGCAGTGGAAACCCTAGCGCTAGCTCCTACGAGCAGTACTTC; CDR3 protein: CASSGNPSASSYEQYF
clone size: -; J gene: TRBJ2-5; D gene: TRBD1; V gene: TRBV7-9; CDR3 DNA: TGTGCCAGCAGCATAGTGGACAGGGCAGAGACCCAGTACTTC; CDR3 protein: CASSIVDRAETQYF
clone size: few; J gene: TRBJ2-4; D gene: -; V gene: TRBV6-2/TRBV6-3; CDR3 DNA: TGTGCCAGCAGTTGGTCGAGTAGTCTAGCCAAAAACATTCAGTACTTC; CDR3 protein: CASSWSSSLAKNIQYF
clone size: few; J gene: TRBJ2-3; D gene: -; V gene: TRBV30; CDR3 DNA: TGTGCCTGGAGTGTACTCGATATGACAGATACGCAGTATTTT; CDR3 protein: CAWSVLDMTDTQYF
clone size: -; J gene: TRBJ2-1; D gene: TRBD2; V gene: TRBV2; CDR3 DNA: TGTGCCAGCAAGGGACTAGAGGATGAGCAGTTCTTC; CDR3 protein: CASKGLEDEQFF
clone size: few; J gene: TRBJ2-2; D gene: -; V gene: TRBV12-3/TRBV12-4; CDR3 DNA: TGTGCCAGCAGTTTCGCCGGAGGGCCCAGCACCGGGGAGCTGTTTTTT; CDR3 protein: CASSFAGGPSTGELFF
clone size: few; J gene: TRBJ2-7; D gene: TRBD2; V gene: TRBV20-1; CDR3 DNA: TGCAGTGCTAGAGTCCGGGGTCCTGGAGCGGGAGGAAGCTACGAGCAGTACTTC; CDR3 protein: CSARVRGPGAGGSYEQYF
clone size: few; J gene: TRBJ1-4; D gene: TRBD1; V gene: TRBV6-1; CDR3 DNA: TGTGCCAGCAGACCCCGCGAAGGGGGCGAAAAACTGTTTTTT; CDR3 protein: CASRPREGGEKLFF
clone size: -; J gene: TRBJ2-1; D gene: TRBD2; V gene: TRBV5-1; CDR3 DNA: TGCGCCAGCAGCTTGGCGGGACTAGCGCAACTAGTGTTCTTC; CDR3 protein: CASSLAGLAQLVFF
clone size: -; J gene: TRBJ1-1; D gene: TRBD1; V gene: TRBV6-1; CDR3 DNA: TGTGCCAGCAGTTTTCCCATACAGGGGCGGCTGAACACTGAAGCTTTCTTT; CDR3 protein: CASSFPIQGRLNTEAFF
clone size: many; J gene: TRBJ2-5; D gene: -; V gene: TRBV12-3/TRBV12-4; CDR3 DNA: TGTGCCAGCAGTCCCCAGATACACCAAGAGACCCAGTACTTC; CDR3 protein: CASSPQIHQETQYF
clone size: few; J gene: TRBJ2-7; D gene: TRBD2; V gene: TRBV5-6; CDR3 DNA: TGTGCGTCCAAGGTGGGCGGGAGCTCCTACGAGCAGTACTTC; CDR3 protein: CASKVGGSSYEQYF
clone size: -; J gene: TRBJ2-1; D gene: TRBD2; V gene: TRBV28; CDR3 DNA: TGTGCCAGCAGTTCCGGGACTCCGGGGACTAGCGGGCTTACCCTTTACAATGAGCAGTTCTTC; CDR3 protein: CASSSGTPGTSGLTLYNEQFF
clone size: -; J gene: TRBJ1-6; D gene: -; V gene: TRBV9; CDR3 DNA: TGTGCCAGCAGCGCCGGGCCGGTTACAGTTTCACCCCTCCACTTT; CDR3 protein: CASSAGPVTVSPLHF
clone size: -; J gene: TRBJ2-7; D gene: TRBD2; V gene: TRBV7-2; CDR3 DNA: TGTGCCAGCAGCTTAGCGGCGGGAGAGCAATACGAGCAGTACTTC; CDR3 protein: CASSLAAGEQYEQYF
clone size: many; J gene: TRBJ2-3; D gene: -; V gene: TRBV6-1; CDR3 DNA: TGTGCCAGCAGTGACTTAAGCCCCCTCCTCAGACAGACGCCAGATACGCAGTATTTT; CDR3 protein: CASSDLSPLLRQTPDTQYF
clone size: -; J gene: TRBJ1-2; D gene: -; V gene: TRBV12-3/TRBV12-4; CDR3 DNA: TGTGCCAGCAGCCTCGCGCGGAACTATGACTACACCTTC; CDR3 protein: CASSLARNYDYTF
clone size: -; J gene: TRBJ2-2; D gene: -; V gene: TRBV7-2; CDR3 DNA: TGTGCCAGCAGCTTACTTGGTCGACTAGTATCGTACACCGGGGAGCTGTTTTTT; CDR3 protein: CASSLLGRLVSYTGELFF
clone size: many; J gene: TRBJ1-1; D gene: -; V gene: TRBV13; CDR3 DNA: TGTGCCAGCAGCTCGGGACACAACACTGAAGCTTTCTTT; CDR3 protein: CASSSGHNTEAFF
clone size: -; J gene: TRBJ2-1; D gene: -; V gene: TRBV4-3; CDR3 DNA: TGCGCCAGCAGCCAAGGTTGGACCCGCAATGAGCAGTTCTTC; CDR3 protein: CASSQGWTRNEQFF
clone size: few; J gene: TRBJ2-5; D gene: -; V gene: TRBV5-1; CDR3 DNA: TGCGCCAGCAGCTTGGCCTCTAGCGTCCAGGAGACCCAGTACTTC; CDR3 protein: CASSLASSVQETQYF
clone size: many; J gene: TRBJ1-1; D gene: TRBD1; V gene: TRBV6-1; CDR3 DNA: TGTGCCAGCAGAGCCTCTACAGGGGGCCACACTGAAGCTTTCTTT; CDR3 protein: CASRASTGGHTEAFF
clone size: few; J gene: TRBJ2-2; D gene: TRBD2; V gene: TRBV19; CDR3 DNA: TGTGCCAGTACCTTGCCGGGACTACTAAACACCGGGGAGCTGTTTTTT; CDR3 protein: CASTLPGLLNTGELFF
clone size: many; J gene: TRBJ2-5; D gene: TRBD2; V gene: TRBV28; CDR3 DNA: TGTGCCAGCAGCCCGGGACTAGGTCGGGAGACCCAGTACTTC; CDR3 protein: CASSPGLGRETQYF
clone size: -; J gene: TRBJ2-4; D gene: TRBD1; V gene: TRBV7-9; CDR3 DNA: TGTGCCAGCAGCTCACGGACAGGGGGGAACATTCAGTACTTC; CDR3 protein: CASSSRTGGNIQYF
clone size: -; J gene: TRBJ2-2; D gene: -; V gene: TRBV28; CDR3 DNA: TGTGCCAGCAGTTTGGTGGGGGGCTGGACCGGGGAGCTGCTTTTT; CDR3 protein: CASSLVGGWTGELLF
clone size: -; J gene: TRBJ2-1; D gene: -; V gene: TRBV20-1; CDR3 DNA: TGCAGTGCTAGAGTTGAGGGGTCCTACAATGAGCAGTTCTTC; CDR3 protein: CSARVEGSYNEQFF
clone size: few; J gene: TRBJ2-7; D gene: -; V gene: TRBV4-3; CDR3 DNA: TGCGCCAGCAGCCAAGATGCAGGGGACGGTGTCTACGAGCAGTACTTC; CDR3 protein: CASSQDAGDGVYEQYF
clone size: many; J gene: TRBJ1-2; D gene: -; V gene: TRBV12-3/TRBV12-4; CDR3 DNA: TGTGCCAGCAGTTTAGGTACAGGGTTTGGCTACACCTTC; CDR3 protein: CASSLGTGFGYTF
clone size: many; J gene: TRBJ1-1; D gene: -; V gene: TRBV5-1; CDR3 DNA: TGCGCCAGCAGCTCGATCACAGGGAACACTGAAGCTTTCTTT; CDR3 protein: CASSSITGNTEAFF
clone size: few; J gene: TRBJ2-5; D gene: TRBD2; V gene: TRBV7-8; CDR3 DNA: TGTGCCAGCAGCCCCCCCGGCGGGAGTGAGACCCAGTACTTC; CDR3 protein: CASSPPGGSETQYF
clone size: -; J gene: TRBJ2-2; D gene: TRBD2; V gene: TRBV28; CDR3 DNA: TGTGCCAGCAGTTCCATGTATCGGGAGGACACCGGGGAGCTGTTTTTT; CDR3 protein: CASSSMYREDTGELFF
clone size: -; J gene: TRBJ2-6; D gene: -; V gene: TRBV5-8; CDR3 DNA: TGTGCCAGCAGCTTGGAGCCAGGGGCCAACGTCCTGACTTTC; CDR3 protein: CASSLEPGANVLTF
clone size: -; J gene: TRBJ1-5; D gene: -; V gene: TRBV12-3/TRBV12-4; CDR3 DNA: TGTGCCAGCAGGACCGACAGGAATCAGCCCCAGCATTTT; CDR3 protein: CASRTDRNQPQHF
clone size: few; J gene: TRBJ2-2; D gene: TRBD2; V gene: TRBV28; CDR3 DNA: TGTGCCAGCAGTTCTCCTCCTGGACTAGCGGGAGGGAACACCGGGGAGCTGTTTTTT; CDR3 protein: CASSSPPGLAGGNTGELFF
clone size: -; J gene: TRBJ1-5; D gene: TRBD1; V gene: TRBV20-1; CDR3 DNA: TGCAGTGCCGTACCAACTGGACAGGGACGGAGGTGGAGCAATCAGCCCCAGCATTTT; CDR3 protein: CSAVPTGQGRRWSNQPQHF